The 18 T cell receptor beta chains given below trace back to one sample, sequenced in a study of cytomegalovirus exposure and HLA in healthy donors. 60 Vbeta and 13 Jbeta primers were used in PCR. Sequenced by immunoSEQ multiplex PCR; TCRdb stores in-frame clones only, minus some. Of around 78,000 clones listed, about three quarters are singletons. Material: PBMCs. The receptors come from a middle-aged woman in good health and CMV-seropositive.

This chain uses TRBV9 with TRBJ1-6; 7 bases are shared with TRBD1. V shed 3 bases and J 10 bases; nucleotides not matched to a gene: 7. The germline V gene encodes CDR1 SGDLS and CDR2 YYNGEE. The CDR3 runs to 14 residues. The CDR3, as DNA: TGTGCCAGCAGCGCCCAGGGGGGCCACTCACCCCTCCACTTT. Its translation: CASSAQGGHSPLHF.

V is TRBV6-4 and J is TRBJ1-1; D perhaps matches TRBD1 (6 bases). CDR3 length equals 16 residues. The germline V gene has CDR1 MRHNA and CDR2 SNTAGT. V lost 7 bases, J lost 0 bases, and 18 bases lay in between. CDR3 sequence reads: CASKKDHAGVNTEAFF. For the CDR3, the DNA is TGTGCCAGCAAGAAGGACCACGCAGGGGTGAACACTGAAGCTTTCTTT.

CDR3 region: CASSPGLAGDNEQFF. The CDR3 region has the DNA TGTGCCAGCTCACCAGGGCTAGCGGGGGACAATGAGCAGTTCTTC. The chain joins TRBV18 to TRBJ2-1; 10 positions agree with TRBD2. The CDR3 contains 15 residues. V trimming: 2 bases; J trimming: 5 bases; junction bases outside the gene matches: 3. Per germline, CDR1 KGHSH and CDR2 LQKENI.

This clone is a singleton in its sample. The rearrangement links TRBV30 to TRBJ2-7; 7 bases align to TRBD2. The CDR3 spans 14 residues. Per the germline V gene, CDR1 is GTSNPN and CDR2 is SVGIG (reference sequence). V shed 0 bases, J shed 6 bases, and the junction held 8 bases outside the gene matches. The CDR3 here is CAWSVSGGAREQYF. The CDR3 DNA is TGTGCCTGGAGTGTATCGGGAGGTGCCCGCGAGCAGTACTTC.

This chain connects TRBV5-8 to TRBJ1-5; D is unclear. CDR1 and CDR2 from the germline V gene are SGHTS and YDEGEE. This CDR3 comprises 13 residues. Trimming stripped 0 bases from V and 6 bases from J, with 7 bases between. The DNA for the CDR3 is TGTGCCAGCAGCTTGGGCGGGGTTCAGCCCCAGCATTTT. Translating it yields CASSLGGVQPQHF. The full variable domain, completed using reference TRBV5-8 and TRBJ1-5, is EAGVTQSPTHLIKTRGQQATLRCSPISGHTSVYWYQQALGLGLQFLLWYDEGEERNRGNFPPRFSGRQFPNYSSELNVNALELEDSALYLCASSLGGVQPQHFGDGTRLSIL.

The chain recombines TRBV6-1 with TRBJ1-6; weak D call: TRBD1 (6 bases). V was shortened by 3 bases and J by 8 bases, with 11 bases between the two germline ends. CDR3 length equals 14 residues. CDR1 is MNHNS and CDR2 is SASEGT in the germline V gene. The CDR3 DNA is TGTGCCAGCAGTGAGGGACAAACCTATTCACCCCTCCACTTT. Its translation: CASSEGQTYSPLHF.

The chain combines TRBV7-9 with TRBJ1-2; 9 nucleotides line up with TRBD1. CDR1 SEHNR and CDR2 FQNEAQ come from the germline V gene (reference sequence). The CDR3 runs to 15 residues. Germline trimming cut 4 bases from V and 2 bases from J; bases unmatched to any gene: 5. CDR3 loop: CASSSDRGANYGYTF. In DNA form, the CDR3 reads TGTGCCAGCAGCTCGGACAGGGGTGCCAACTATGGCTACACCTTC.

The rearrangement joins TRBV6-5 to TRBJ2-1, with 11 bases matching TRBD2. Germline V CDR1 and CDR2: MNHEY, SVGAGI. V trimming: 0 bases; J trimming: 9 bases; junction bases outside the gene matches: 7. The CDR3 length is 16 residues. The CDR3 protein is CASSYSGTSGWSEQFF. CDR3 bases: TGTGCCAGCAGTTACTCCGGGACTAGCGGTTGGAGTGAGCAGTTCTTC.

In this sample, this clone turned up once. The chain is built from TRBV4-1 and TRBJ2-1, with D maybe TRBD1 (6 bases). The length of the CDR3 is 17 residues. Trimming shortened V by 4 bases and J by 0 bases, and 16 bases separated the two germline ends. Germline CDR1 is MGHRA and CDR2 is YSYEKL. The CDR3 DNA is TGCGCCAGCAGCCCGCTTCCACAGGGAACCTCCTACAATGAGCAGTTCTTC. It encodes CASSPLPQGTSYNEQFF.

The chain is built from TRBV4-1 and TRBJ1-1; TRBD1 agrees at 7 bases. The V segment lost 1 base and the J segment 10 bases; nucleotides outside the gene matches: 15. The CDR3 loop spans 16 amino acids. Looked up from germline, CDR1 is MGHRA and CDR2 is YSYEKL. CDR3 in amino acids: CASSQGQGSQIPVAFF. The CDR3 DNA reads as TGCGCCAGCAGCCAAGGACAGGGCAGCCAAATCCCCGTAGCTTTCTTT.

The rearrangement links TRBV2 to TRBJ2-1, with 7 bases that match TRBD2. Germline CDR1 and CDR2: SNHLY and FYNNEI. The CDR3 runs to 16 residues. Germline trimming cut 6 bases from V and 6 bases from J; bases unmatched to any gene: 14. The CDR3 region is CASRPTSAGARNEQFF. CDR3 sequence (DNA): TGTGCCAGCAGACCCACCTCCGCGGGAGCTCGCAATGAGCAGTTCTTC.

This chain uses TRBV9 with TRBJ2-5; D may correspond to TRBD1 or TRBD2 (9 bases each). Trimming removed 2 bases at V and 1 base at J, with 24 bases between. Germline assignment: CDR1 SGDLS and CDR2 YYNGEE. CDR3 length equals 19 residues. This CDR3 is CASSVHRGQGREGQETQYF. Here the CDR3 DNA reads TGTGCCAGCAGCGTCCACAGGGGGCAGGGGCGGGAGGGCCAAGAGACCCAGTACTTC.

This clone was found a few times. This chain connects TRBV30 to TRBJ2-2; tentatively, D is TRBD2 (6 bases). V shed 2 bases and J shed 4 bases, with 17 bases lying between them. CDR1 GTSNPN and CDR2 SVGIG come from the germline V gene (reference sequence). This CDR3 region has 16 residues. CDR3 sequence reads: CAWSSLYGGFTGELFF. Here the CDR3 DNA reads TGTGCCTGGAGTTCTTTGTACGGGGGATTCACCGGGGAGCTGTTTTTT.

This chain joins TRBV11-2 and TRBJ2-2; possibly TRBD2 for D (6 bases). The CDR3 runs 16 residues. V was trimmed by 5 bases and J by 8 bases, leaving 21 bases between them. The V gene's germline CDR1 is SGHAT and CDR2 FQNNGV. CDR3 protein: CASSPGDLFKGGELFF. The CDR3 coding sequence is TGTGCCAGCAGCCCGGGGGACCTATTTAAGGGGGGGGAGCTGTTTTTT. Full variable domain (outside the CDR3, taken from reference TRBV11-2 and TRBJ2-2): EAGVAQSPRYKIIEKRQSVAFWCNPISGHATLYWYQQILGQGPKLLIQFQNNGVVDDSQLPKDRFSAERLKGVDSTLKIQPAKLEDSAVYLCASSPGDLFKGGELFFGEGSRLTVL.

V and J are TRBV4-1 and TRBJ2-1; the D is unclear. The germline V gene encodes CDR1 MGHRA and CDR2 YSYEKL. Trimming left V 4 bases short and J 5 bases short, with 15 bases between. CDR3 length: 15 amino acids. This CDR3 reads CASSRHLDGNNEQFF. The CDR3 DNA reads TGCGCCAGCAGCCGACATTTAGACGGTAACAATGAGCAGTTCTTC.

The chain has TRBV25-1 and TRBJ1-3; possible D gene TRBD1, 5 bases. The V gene lost 3 bases and the J gene lost 0 bases, with 12 bases spanning the gap. The CDR3 is made up of 16 amino acids. Germline loops: CDR1 MGHDK, CDR2 SYGVNS. CDR3 amino acids: CASSDPGISSGNTIYF. In DNA, the CDR3 is TGTGCCAGCAGTGACCCAGGGATCAGCTCTGGAAACACCATATATTTT.

The chain combines TRBV6-1 with TRBJ2-7; 7 bases are shared with TRBD1. The CDR3 length is 12 residues. CDR1 and CDR2 (germline): MNHNS, SASEGT. V lost 8 bases and J lost 2; bases outside the gene matches: 3. This CDR3 reads CASAQGAYEQYF. CDR3 DNA: TGTGCCAGCGCCCAGGGGGCCTACGAGCAGTACTTC.

The chain combines TRBV6-1 with TRBJ2-7, with TRBD2 as a possible D gene (6 bases). The CDR3 spans 12 residues. CDR1 MNHNS and CDR2 SASEGT come from the germline V gene. Between the trimmed V and J ends, which lost 7 bases and 7 bases, there was a span of 14 bases. The chain's CDR3 is CASNHIGGEQYF. The CDR3 DNA follows: TGTGCCAGCAACCATATTGGGGGGGAGCAGTACTTC.